This T cell receptor beta chain stems from a study of blood T cell repertoires in COVID-19. Study in general: The analysed material was cDNA or gDNA that came from T cells, B-cell-depleted T cells, or PBMCs.

Germline CDR1 reads SGHDN; CDR2 reads FVKESK. This CDR3 is built from 18 residues. The ends lost 4 bases at V and 5 bases at J; junction bases unmatched: 14. Original methodology: Estimation of nucleated cell counts relied on the amplification of reference gene primers. Here immunoSEQ multiplex PCR was the method, and the copy in TCRdb shows in-frame clones only, minus some. The V and J calls and clone size are taken from that table; D and trimming were inferred from the DNA. The sample includes tens of thousands of clones, roughly 89% of them seen just once. Material for sequencing was peripheral blood. The sequence was obtained from a woman aged 45-65 years with active COVID-19. The chain combines TRBV14 with TRBJ2-5; 12 bases align to TRBD2. DNA of the CDR3: TGTGCCAGCAGCCCCGGAGTGACTAGCGGGAGTCCTCGGGAGACCCAGTACTTC. Amino acid sequence: CASSPGVTSGSPRETQYF.